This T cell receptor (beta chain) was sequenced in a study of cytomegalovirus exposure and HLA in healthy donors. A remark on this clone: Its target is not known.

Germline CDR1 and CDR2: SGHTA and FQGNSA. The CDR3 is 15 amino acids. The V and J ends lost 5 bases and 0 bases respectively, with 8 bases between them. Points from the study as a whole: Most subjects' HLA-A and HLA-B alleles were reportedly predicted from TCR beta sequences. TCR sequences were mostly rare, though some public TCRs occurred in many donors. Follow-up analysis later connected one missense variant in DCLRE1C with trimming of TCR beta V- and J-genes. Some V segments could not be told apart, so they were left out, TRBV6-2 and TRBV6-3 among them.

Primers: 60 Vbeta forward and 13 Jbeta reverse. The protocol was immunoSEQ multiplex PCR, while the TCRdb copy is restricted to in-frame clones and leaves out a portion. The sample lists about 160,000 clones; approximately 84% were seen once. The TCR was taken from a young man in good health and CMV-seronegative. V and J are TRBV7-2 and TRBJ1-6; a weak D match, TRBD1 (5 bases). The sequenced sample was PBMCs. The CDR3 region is CASSRDSSYNSPLHF. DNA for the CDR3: TGTGCCAGCAGCCGAGACAGCTCCTATAATTCACCCCTCCACTTT.